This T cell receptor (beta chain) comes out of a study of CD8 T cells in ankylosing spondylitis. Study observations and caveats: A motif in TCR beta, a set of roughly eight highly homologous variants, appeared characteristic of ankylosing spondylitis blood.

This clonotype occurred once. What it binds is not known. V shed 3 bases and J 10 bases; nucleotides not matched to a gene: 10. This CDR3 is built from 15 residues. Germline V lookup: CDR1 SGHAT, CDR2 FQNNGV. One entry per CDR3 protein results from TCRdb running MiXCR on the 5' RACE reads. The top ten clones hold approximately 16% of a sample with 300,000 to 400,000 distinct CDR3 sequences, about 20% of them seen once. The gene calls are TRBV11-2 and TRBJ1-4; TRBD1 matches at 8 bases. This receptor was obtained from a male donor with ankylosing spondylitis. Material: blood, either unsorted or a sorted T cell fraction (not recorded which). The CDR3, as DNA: TGTGCCAGCAGCTTTGGACCACAGGGGGGAAGAAAACTGTTTTTT. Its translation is CASSFGPQGGRKLFF. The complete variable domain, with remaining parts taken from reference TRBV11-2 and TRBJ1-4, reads EAGVAQSPRYKIIEKRQSVAFWCNPISGHATLYWYQQILGQGPKLLIQFQNNGVVDDSQLPKDRFSAERLKGVDSTLKIQPAKLEDSAVYLCASSFGPQGGRKLFFGSGTQLSVL.